These 19 T cell receptor beta chains were all obtained from the same sample, sequenced in a study of T cell changes during pregnancy in multiple sclerosis. Profiled with immunoSEQ multiplex PCR; TCRdb holds only in-frame clones, not every one. The profile shows tens of thousands of clones, around 90% of them singletons. Sequencing was performed on peripheral blood, taken in the first trimester of pregnancy. The receptors here all came from a female donor in good health, enrolled as a control in a pregnancy study.

This chain joins TRBV5-1 and TRBJ2-7, with D possibly TRBD2 on 6 matching bases. V lost 1 base and J lost 0, with 11 bases in between. The CDR3 has 15 amino acids. Germline assignment: CDR1 SGHRS and CDR2 YFSETQ. The CDR3: CASSLSGAGSYEQYF. As DNA, the CDR3 is TGCGCCAGCAGCTTGTCGGGAGCTGGCTCCTACGAGCAGTACTTC.

This sequence joins TRBV5-1 and TRBJ1-3, with 7 bases fitting TRBD1. Germline V lookup: CDR1 SGHRS, CDR2 YFSETQ. Trimming cost V 4 bases and J 4 bases; bases outside gene matches: 11. The CDR3 is 16 residues long. CDR3 DNA sequence: TGCGCCAGCAGCGGCCGGGACAGTGGATCCGGAAACACCATATATTTT. Translated: CASSGRDSGSGNTIYF.

The chain combines TRBV2 with TRBJ2-5; D possibly corresponds to TRBD2 (5 bases). The CDR3 contains 15 residues. Germline V gene sequence: CDR1 SNHLY, CDR2 FYNNEI. V was shortened by 2 bases and J by 5 bases, with 15 bases between the two germline ends. The CDR3 DNA sequence: TGTGCCAGCAGTGAAAACCCTGCGAGAGGGGAGACCCAGTACTTC. Translating it yields CASSENPARGETQYF.

V gene TRBV13 combines with J gene TRBJ1-6, with 10 nucleotides matching TRBD1. The length of the CDR3 is 15 residues. V shed 4 bases, J shed 9 bases, and the junction held 6 bases outside the gene matches. Germline V gives CDR1 PRHDT, CDR2 FYEKMQ (reference sequence). This CDR3 is CASSSGTGDGSPLHF. Written as DNA, the CDR3 is TGTGCCAGCAGCTCCGGGACAGGGGATGGTTCACCCCTCCACTTT. Together with reference TRBV13 and TRBJ1-6, the CDR3 gives the full variable domain: AAGVIQSPRHLIKEKRETATLKCYPIPRHDTVYWYQQGPGQDPQFLISFYEKMQSDKGSIPDRFSAQQFSDYHSELNMSSLELGDSALYFCASSSGTGDGSPLHFGNGTRLTVT.

The V call is TRBV2, the J call TRBJ2-1, with TRBD2 matching 12 bases. Germline trimming cut 6 bases from V and 1 base from J; bases unmatched to any gene: 1. The CDR3 has 15 amino acids. Looked up from germline, CDR1 is SNHLY and CDR2 is FYNNEI. The CDR3 sequence: CASSLAGGSYNEQFF. CDR3 DNA sequence: TGTGCCAGCAGCCTAGCGGGAGGGTCCTACAATGAGCAGTTCTTC.

The gene calls are TRBV2 and TRBJ1-2; no reliable D call. The germline V gene encodes CDR1 SNHLY and CDR2 FYNNEI. This CDR3 comprises 14 residues. Trimming removed 3 bases from V and 5 bases from J, with 13 bases in between. The CDR3 nucleotides are TGTGCCAGCAGTGAGGATCCCAGGTATTATGGCTACACCTTC. Its translation is CASSEDPRYYGYTF.

The chain combines TRBV5-1 with TRBJ2-3; TRBD2 matches at 12 bases. This CDR3 contains 17 residues. Germline V gives CDR1 SGHRS, CDR2 YFSETQ. The J segment lost 3 bases and the V segment lost 4 bases, leaving 9 bases of the junction unmatched. In nucleotides, the CDR3 is TGCGCCAGCAGCACCTGGACTAGCGGGATTAGGACAGATACGCAGTATTTT. The encoded protein is CASSTWTSGIRTDTQYF.

This chain uses TRBV7-5 with TRBJ1-5; the table's TRBD1 call for D was not verified on the DNA. TRBV7-5 is labeled a pseudogene. The CDR3 spans 16 residues. The CDR3 region is CVRSLAGQGWDQPQHF. For the CDR3, the DNA is TGTGTCAGAAGCTTAGCGGGACAGGGGTGGGATCAGCCCCAGCATTTT.

The rearrangement links TRBV7-2 to TRBJ1-4; TRBD1 might be the D (5 bases). This CDR3 contains 17 residues. V lost 5 bases and J 2 bases, leaving 18 bases between the germline ends. CDR1 and CDR2 from the germline V gene are SGHTA and FQGNSA. CDR3 protein: CASSLGIRVETNEKLFF. The DNA of the CDR3 is TGTGCCAGCAGCCTAGGGATCAGGGTTGAGACTAATGAAAAACTGTTTTTT. The whole variable domain, remainder taken from reference TRBV7-2 and TRBJ1-4, is GAGVSQSPSNKVTEKGKDVELRCDPISGHTALYWYRQSLGQGLEFLIYFQGNSAPDKSGLPSDRFSAERTGGSVSTLTIQRTQQEDSAVYLCASSLGIRVETNEKLFFGSGTQLSVL.

The chain is built from TRBV2 and TRBJ2-4; D might be TRBD2 (5 bases). Germline CDR1 and CDR2: SNHLY and FYNNEI. This CDR3 has 13 amino acids. Trimming stripped 0 bases from V and 9 bases from J, with 9 bases between. The DNA of the CDR3 is TGTGCCAGCAGTGAAGCGGCGGGTAGCATTCAGTACTTC. As protein: CASSEAAGSIQYF.

The V call is TRBV5-1, the J call TRBJ1-5; no clear D gene. The germline V and J ends were trimmed by 4 bases and 6 bases, with 17 bases remaining between them. The CDR3 length is 15 residues. The germline CDR1 and CDR2 sequences are SGHRS and YFSETQ. DNA of the CDR3: TGCGCCAGCAGCATAAATGGGCAGGTTGGTCAGCCCCAGCATTTT. Translated, it gives CASSINGQVGQPQHF.

This sequence joins TRBV28 and TRBJ1-1, with D possibly TRBD1 on 6 matching bases. V was pared by 3 bases and J by 2 bases, with 13 bases between. There are 15 residues in the CDR3. Per the germline V gene, CDR1 is MDHEN and CDR2 is SYDVKM. CDR3 nucleotide sequence: TGTGCCAGCAGTTTGTTAACGACAGGAAACACTGAAGCTTTCTTT. Encoded protein: CASSLLTTGNTEAFF.

The chain has TRBV6-1 and TRBJ2-5; TRBD2 agrees at 8 bases. V was clipped by 5 bases and J by 2 bases; unmatched bases: 4. This CDR3 is 14 amino acids long. Germline CDR1 and CDR2: MNHNS and SASEGT. CDR3 residues: CASSTTSVQETQYF. Written as DNA, the CDR3 is TGTGCCAGCAGTACGACTAGCGTTCAAGAGACCCAGTACTTC.

The rearrangement joins TRBV6-1 to TRBJ2-1, with D perhaps matching TRBD1 (6 bases). Trimming took off 2 bases at V and 6 bases at J, with 17 bases between the two ends. The length of the CDR3 is 16 residues. Germline V CDR1 and CDR2: MNHNS, SASEGT. This CDR3 reads CASSEREGMGANEQFF. The CDR3 DNA sequence: TGTGCCAGCAGTGAAAGGGAAGGGATGGGGGCCAATGAGCAGTTCTTC.

This sequence joins TRBV28 and TRBJ1-1; no firm D call. V lost 6 bases and J lost 1, with 9 bases in between. This CDR3 region has 13 residues. Germline V CDR1 and CDR2: MDHEN, SYDVKM. CDR3 in amino acids: CASRLTRNTEAFF. DNA of the CDR3: TGTGCCAGCAGACTGACTCGGAACACTGAAGCTTTCTTT. Based on the CDR3 plus reference TRBV28 and TRBJ1-1, the full variable domain is DVKVTQSSRYLVKRTGEKVFLECVQDMDHENMFWYRQDPGLGLRLIYFSYDVKMKEKGDIPEGYSVSREKKERFSLILESASTNQTSMYLCASRLTRNTEAFFGQGTRLTVV.

V usage is TRBV5-4 and J usage is TRBJ2-7; D gene uncertain. Germline V gives CDR1 SGHNT, CDR2 YYREEE (reference sequence). CDR3 length: 13 amino acids. Between the trimmed V and J ends, which lost 0 bases and 7 bases, there was a span of 11 bases. CDR3 coding DNA: TGTGCCAGCAGCTTGGACTCGGGTTTGGAGCAGTACTTC. Translation: CASSLDSGLEQYF.

The chain combines TRBV7-8 with TRBJ2-7, with D uncertain. Trimming cost V 2 bases and J 0 bases, with 8 bases left between them. This CDR3 is built from 14 residues. CDR1 is SGHVS, CDR2 FQNEAQ, per germline. CDR3 protein: CASSLLALSYEQYF. CDR3 DNA: TGTGCCAGCAGCTTATTGGCTCTCTCCTACGAGCAGTACTTC.

The chain carries TRBV5-4 and TRBJ2-1; 9 bases align to TRBD1. Germline lookup yields CDR1 SGHNT and CDR2 YYREEE (reference sequence). V shed 0 bases, J shed 5 bases, and the junction held 9 bases outside the gene matches. The CDR3 is 17 amino acids. CDR3 in DNA: TGTGCCAGCAGCTTGGCCGAGTCGGGACAGGGTAACAATGAGCAGTTCTTC. Encoded protein: CASSLAESGQGNNEQFF.

The genes are TRBV6-4 and TRBJ2-1; 10 nucleotides align to TRBD2. V lost 2 bases, J lost 8 bases, and 6 bases stayed unmatched. The CDR3 loop spans 15 amino acids. Germline V CDR1 and CDR2: MRHNA, SNTAGT. CDR3 loop: CASSDTTSGHDEQFF. For the CDR3, the DNA is TGTGCCAGCAGTGACACGACTAGCGGGCATGATGAGCAGTTCTTC.